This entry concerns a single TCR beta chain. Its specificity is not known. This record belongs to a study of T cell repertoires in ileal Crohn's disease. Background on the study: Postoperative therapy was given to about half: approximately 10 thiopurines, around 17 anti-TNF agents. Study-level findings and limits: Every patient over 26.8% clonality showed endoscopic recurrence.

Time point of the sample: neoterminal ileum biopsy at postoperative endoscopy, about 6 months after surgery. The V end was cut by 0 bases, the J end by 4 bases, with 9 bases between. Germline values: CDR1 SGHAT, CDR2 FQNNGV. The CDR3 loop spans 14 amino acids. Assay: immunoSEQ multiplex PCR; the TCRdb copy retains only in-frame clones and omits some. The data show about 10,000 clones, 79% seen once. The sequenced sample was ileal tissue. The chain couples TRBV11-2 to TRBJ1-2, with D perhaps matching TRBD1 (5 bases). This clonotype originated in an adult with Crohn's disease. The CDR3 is CASSLDPGIYGYTF. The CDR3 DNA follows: TGTGCCAGCAGCTTAGATCCAGGGATCTATGGCTACACCTTC.